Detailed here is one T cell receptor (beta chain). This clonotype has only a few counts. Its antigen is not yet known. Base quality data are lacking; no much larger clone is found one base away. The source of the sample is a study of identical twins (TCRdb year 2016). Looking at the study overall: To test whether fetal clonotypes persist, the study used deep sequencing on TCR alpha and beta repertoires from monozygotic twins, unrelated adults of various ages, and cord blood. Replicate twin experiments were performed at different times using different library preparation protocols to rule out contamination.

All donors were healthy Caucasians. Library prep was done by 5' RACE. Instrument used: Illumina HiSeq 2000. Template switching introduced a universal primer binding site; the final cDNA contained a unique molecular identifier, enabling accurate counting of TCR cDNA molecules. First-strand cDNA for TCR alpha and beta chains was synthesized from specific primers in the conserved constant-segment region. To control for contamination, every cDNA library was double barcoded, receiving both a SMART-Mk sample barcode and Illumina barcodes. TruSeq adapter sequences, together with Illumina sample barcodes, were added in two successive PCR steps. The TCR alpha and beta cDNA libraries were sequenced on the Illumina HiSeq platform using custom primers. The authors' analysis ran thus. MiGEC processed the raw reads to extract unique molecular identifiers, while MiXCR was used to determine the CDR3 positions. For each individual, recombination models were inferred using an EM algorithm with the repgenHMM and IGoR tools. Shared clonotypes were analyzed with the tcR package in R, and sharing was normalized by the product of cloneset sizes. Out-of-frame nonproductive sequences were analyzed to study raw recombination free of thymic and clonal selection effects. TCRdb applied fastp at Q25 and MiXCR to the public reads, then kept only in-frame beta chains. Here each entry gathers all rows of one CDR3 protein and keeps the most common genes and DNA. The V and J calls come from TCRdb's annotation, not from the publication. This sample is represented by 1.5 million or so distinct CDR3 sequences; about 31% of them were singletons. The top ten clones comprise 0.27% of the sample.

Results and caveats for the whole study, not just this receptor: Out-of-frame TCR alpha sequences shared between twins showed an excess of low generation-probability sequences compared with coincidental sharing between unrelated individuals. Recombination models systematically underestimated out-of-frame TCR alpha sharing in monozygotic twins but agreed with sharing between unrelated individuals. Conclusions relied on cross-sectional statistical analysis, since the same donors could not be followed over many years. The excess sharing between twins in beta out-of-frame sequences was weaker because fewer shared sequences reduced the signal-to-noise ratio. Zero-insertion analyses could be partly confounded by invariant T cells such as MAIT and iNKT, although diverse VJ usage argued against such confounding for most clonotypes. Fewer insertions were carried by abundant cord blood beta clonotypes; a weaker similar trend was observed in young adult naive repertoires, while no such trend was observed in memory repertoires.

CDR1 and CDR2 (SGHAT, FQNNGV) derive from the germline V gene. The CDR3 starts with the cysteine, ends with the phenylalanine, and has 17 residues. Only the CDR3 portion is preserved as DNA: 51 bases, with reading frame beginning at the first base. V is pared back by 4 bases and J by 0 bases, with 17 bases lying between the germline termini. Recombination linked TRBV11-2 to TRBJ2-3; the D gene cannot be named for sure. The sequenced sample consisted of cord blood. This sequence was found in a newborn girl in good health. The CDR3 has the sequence CASSSPQSAWSTDTQYF. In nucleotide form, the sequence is TGTGCCAGCAGCTCGCCACAGAGCGCGTGGAGCACAGATACGCAGTATTTT.